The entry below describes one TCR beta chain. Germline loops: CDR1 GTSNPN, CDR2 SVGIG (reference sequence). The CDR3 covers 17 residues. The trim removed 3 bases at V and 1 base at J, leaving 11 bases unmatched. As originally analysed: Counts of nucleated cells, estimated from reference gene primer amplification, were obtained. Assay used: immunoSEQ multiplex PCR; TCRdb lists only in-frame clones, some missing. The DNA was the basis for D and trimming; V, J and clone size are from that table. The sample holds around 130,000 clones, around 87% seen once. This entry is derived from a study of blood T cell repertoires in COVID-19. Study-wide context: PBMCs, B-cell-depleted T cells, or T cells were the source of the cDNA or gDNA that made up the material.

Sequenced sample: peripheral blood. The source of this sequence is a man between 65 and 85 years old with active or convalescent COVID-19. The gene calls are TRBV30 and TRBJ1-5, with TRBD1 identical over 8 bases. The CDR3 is CAWRAGTGQKSNQPQHF. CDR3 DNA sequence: TGTGCCTGGAGAGCCGGGACAGGACAAAAAAGCAATCAGCCCCAGCATTTT.